This record covers a single T cell receptor beta chain. Under the authors' procedure: Amplification of reference gene primers provided the estimated nucleated cell counts. TCRdb keeps only in-frame clones here, not all; method: immunoSEQ multiplex PCR. V and J calls and clone size follow that table, whereas D and trimming were derived from the DNA. In the table there are about 15,000 clones, about four fifths of which are singletons. Trimming took 0 bases from V and 5 from J, leaving 12 bases between them. Germline CDR1 reads SGDLS; CDR2 reads YYNGEE. CDR3 length equals 16 residues. This sample is drawn from a study of blood T cell repertoires in COVID-19. Study summary: COVID-19 samples, acute and convalescent, were from the United States, Italy and Spain. Nucleic acid was either cDNA or gDNA, and it came from T cells, B-cell-depleted T cells, or PBMCs.

Specimen: peripheral blood. The receptor comes from a human donor in a cohort sampled during active COVID-19. The chain employs TRBV9 and TRBJ1-6; D is perhaps TRBD1 (5 bases). As DNA, the CDR3 is TGTGCCAGCAGCGTAGGCTCTCAGGGAAATAATTCACCCCTCCACTTT. Protein product: CASSVGSQGNNSPLHF.